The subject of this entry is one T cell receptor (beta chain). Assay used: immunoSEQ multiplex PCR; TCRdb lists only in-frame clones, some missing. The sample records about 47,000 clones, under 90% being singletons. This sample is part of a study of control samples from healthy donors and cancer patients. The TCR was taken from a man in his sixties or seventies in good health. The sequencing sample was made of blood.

The DNA for the CDR3 is TGTGCCAGCAGCCAGAGAATAGGACGGATTAACTATGGCTACACCTTC. Translated, it gives CASSQRIGRINYGYTF. The chain recombines TRBV5-6 with TRBJ1-2; D ambiguous. The length of the CDR3 is 16 residues. Germline-derived CDR1 and CDR2 are SGHDT and YYEEEE. With 4 bases removed from V and 1 base from J, the gap between germline ends came to 17 bases.